The 3 T cell receptor beta chains presented below share a single source sample, sequenced in a study of CD8+CD57+ T cells in acquired aplastic anemia. Before being chosen for sequencing, patients had shown CD8+CD57+ cell expansion by flow cytometry. Genomic DNA served as template for TCR beta VDJ and CDR3 profiling. Each CDR3 protein gets one entry after TCRdb re-called the reads with MiXCR. This sample has just over 450,000 distinct CDR3 sequences, with roughly a third found just once. The sequenced sample was sorted CD4+, CD8+, or CD8+CD57+ T cells (not recorded which) from PBMCs. Receptor source: a human donor with aplastic anemia.

This clonotype was detected only a few times. This rearrangement joins TRBV11-3 to TRBJ1-1; D remains unclear. CDR3 length: 15 residues. V was pared by 5 bases and J by 1 base, with 14 bases between. Germline assignment: CDR1 SGHNT and CDR2 YENEEA. CDR3 in amino acids: CASSQNVGANTEAFF. CDR3 sequence (DNA): TGTGCCAGCAGCCAAAATGTAGGAGCGAACACTGAAGCTTTCTTT.

The chain couples TRBV9 to TRBJ2-1, with 12 nucleotides matching TRBD2. The CDR3 is 15 amino acids. The V and J ends lost 5 bases and 5 bases, in that order; junction bases with no gene match: 5. The germline CDR1 and CDR2 sequences are SGDLS and YYNGEE. The CDR3 coding sequence is TGTGCCAGCAGACTAGCGGGGGGAGTGAACAATGAGCAGTTCTTC. Translating gives CASRLAGGVNNEQFF.

This clonotype occurred a few times. V usage is TRBV2 and J usage is TRBJ1-4, with D uncertain. V was trimmed by 6 bases and J by 7 bases, leaving 18 bases between them. Germline V lookup: CDR1 SNHLY, CDR2 FYNNEI. The CDR3 covers 15 residues. CDR3 protein: CASSQTIGRSEKLFF. CDR3 nucleotides: TGTGCCAGCAGCCAGACGATTGGAAGGAGTGAAAAACTGTTTTTT.